Below, 5 T cell receptor beta chains from the same sample are listed, as sequenced in a study of beta chain features in type 1 diabetes. Study-wide findings and caveats: Type 1 diabetes patients had moderately but significantly shorter TCRB CDR3s in all four CD4+ subsets.

Since all of the isolated RNA was reverse transcribed, expressed TCRB transcripts were what got sequenced. Here immunoSEQ multiplex PCR was the method, and the copy in TCRdb shows in-frame clones only, minus some. In the table there are some 350,000 clones, about 10% of which are singletons. No cognate antigen is known for these TCRs. Sequences were obtained from central memory CD4+ T cells from blood. The receptor set was obtained from a man between 25 and 39 years old with type 1 diabetes.

Ten or more counts support this clone. This chain joins TRBV7-9 and TRBJ2-7; no clear D. CDR3 length: 14 amino acids. Trimming took 6 bases from V and 3 from J, leaving 15 bases between them. In germline, CDR1 is SEHNR, CDR2 FQNEAQ (reference sequence). CDR3 sequence: CASRMAGLSYEQYF. CDR3 nucleotide sequence: TGTGCCAGCAGAATGGCCGGGCTCAGCTACGAGCAGTACTTC.

V is TRBV14 and J is TRBJ2-1, with TRBD2 identical over 11 bases. V lost 3 bases, J lost 4 bases, and 5 bases stayed unmatched. The CDR3 consists of 16 residues. Germline loops: CDR1 SGHDN, CDR2 FVKESK. The CDR3, as DNA: TGTGCCAGCAGCCAGCCGGGACTAGCGGTATACAATGAGCAGTTCTTC. As protein: CASSQPGLAVYNEQFF.

The CDR3 is CASSPQGQQETQYF. DNA for the CDR3: TGTGCCAGCAGCCCCCAAGGGCAGCAAGAGACCCAGTACTTC. V usage is TRBV7-9 and J usage is TRBJ2-5; D unresolved. CDR3 length: 14 amino acids. V lost 5 bases and J 2 bases, leaving 12 bases between the germline ends. CDR1 and CDR2 (germline): SEHNR, FQNEAQ (reference sequence).

The table lists this clone with many counts. The sample contains more than one DNA sequence encoding this CDR3. The chain has TRBV29-1 and TRBJ2-1; TRBD1 agrees at 9 bases. The CDR3 consists of 12 residues. Germline V gives CDR1 SQVTM, CDR2 ANQGSEA. V trimming: 4 bases; J trimming: 6 bases; junction bases outside the gene matches: 1. As DNA, the CDR3 is TGCAGCGTTGGGGGACAGGGCAATGAGCAGTTCTTC. It translates to CSVGGQGNEQFF.

This clone was detected only a few times. The chain combines TRBV6-6 with TRBJ2-5, with D perhaps being TRBD1 or TRBD2 (6 bases each). The CDR3 loop spans 14 amino acids. V was shortened by 5 bases and J by 5 bases, with 15 bases between the two germline ends. CDR1 is MNHNY, CDR2 SVGAGI, per germline (reference sequence). CDR3 DNA: TGTGCCAGCAGTGAGGGGGACTTCGGGGAGACCCAGTACTTC. It encodes CASSEGDFGETQYF.